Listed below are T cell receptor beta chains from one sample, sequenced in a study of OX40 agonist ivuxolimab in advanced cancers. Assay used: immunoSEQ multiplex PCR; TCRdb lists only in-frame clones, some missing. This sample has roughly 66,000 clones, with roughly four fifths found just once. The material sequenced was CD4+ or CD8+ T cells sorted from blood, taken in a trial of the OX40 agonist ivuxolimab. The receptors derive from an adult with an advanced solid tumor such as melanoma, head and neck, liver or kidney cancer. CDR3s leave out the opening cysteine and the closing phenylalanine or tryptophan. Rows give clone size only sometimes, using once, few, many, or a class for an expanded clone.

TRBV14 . ASSQVGRTTDTQY
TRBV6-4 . ASSEQTGWGNIQY
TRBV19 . ASSTTVRQPQH
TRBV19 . ASLTEGGEKLF
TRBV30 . AWSVKLAVNEQY
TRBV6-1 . ASSEALGVGRDEQY
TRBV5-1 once ASSLATGLDEQF
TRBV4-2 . ASSLPLAGGPAEQF
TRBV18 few ASSPPTSGNTIY
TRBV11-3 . ASSLGTSLGDEQF
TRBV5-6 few ASSGKGGSYEQY
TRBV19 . ASSGTGGQPQH
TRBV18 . ASSRRTGEETQY
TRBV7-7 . ASSRGDRDTDTQY
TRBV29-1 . SVGGGGRSLDTGELF
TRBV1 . TSSQGGGDEQF
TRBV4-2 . ASSQDATNQETQY
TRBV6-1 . ASSSLPGARQPQH
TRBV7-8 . ASSLTDRTYGYT
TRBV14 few ASSQGPRASGRGYEQY
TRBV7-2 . ASSLAKSYTGELF
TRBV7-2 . ASSLGTGEADTQY
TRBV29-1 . SVDGGGGETQY
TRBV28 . ASSFHLAFLSYEQY
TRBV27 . ASSPGPYQETQY
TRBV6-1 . ASSQRALEQF
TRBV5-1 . ASSPRTGGRNEQF
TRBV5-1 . ASSLQGASSYNEQF
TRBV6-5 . ASSFRDSYEQY
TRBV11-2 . ASSSEAGAYEQY
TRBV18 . ASSSGQLNQPQH
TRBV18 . ASSPDRAKTQY
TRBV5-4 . ASSSPGQGAGANVLT
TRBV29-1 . SVEVPGSWEQY
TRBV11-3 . ASSRPGQGIVYEQY
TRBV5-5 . ASSLVQTPGLAGNEQF
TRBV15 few ATSSRRAGADTQY
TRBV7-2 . ASSPPGAPSLGQY
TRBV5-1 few ASSPLGVNTDTQY
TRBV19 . ASSRRQNTNTEAF
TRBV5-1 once ASSTGQPPETQY
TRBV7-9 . ASTYSDRTIPSNYGYT
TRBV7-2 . ASRPQLAGGPGEQF
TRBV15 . ATSSFENTGELF
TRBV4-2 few ASSPQGNEKLF
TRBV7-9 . ASSWGRGETQY
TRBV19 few ASSSATGELF
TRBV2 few ARGLGLAGHEQY
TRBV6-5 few ASSKTAGVGNTIY
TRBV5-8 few ASSLELPSFTSTDTQY